These 32 T cell receptor beta chains share one sample of origin, sequenced in a study of blood T cell repertoires in COVID-19. TCRdb's copy holds only in-frame clones and misses some; the assay was immunoSEQ multiplex PCR. The sample carries 400,000 to 500,000 clones, about nine tenths recorded once. Sequenced sample: peripheral blood. These receptors originate from a woman in her 30s with active or convalescent COVID-19.

This chain connects TRBV11-2 to TRBJ2-7; 8 bases are a match to TRBD2. This CDR3 has 16 amino acids. V gave up 2 bases and J gave up 3 bases; unmatched junction bases: 9. Germline CDR1 and CDR2: SGHAT and FQNNGV. The DNA for the CDR3 is TGTGCCAGCAGCTTATGGTCTAGCGGGTACAACTACGAGCAGTACTTC. Its protein product is CASSLWSSGYNYEQYF.

The J gene is TRBJ1-4, the V gene TRBV11-2; D is unresolved. The CDR3 is 17 amino acids. Looked up from germline, CDR1 is SGHAT and CDR2 is FQNNGV. Trimming removed 1 base at V and 6 bases at J, with 18 bases between. This CDR3 is CASSLARVGENYEKLFF. CDR3 DNA: TGTGCCAGCAGCTTAGCTCGTGTGGGCGAGAATTATGAAAAACTGTTTTTT.

The J gene is TRBJ1-1, the V gene TRBV11-2, with TRBD1 identical over 9 bases. J lost 2 bases, V lost 4 bases, and 8 bases had no gene match. Germline loops: CDR1 SGHAT, CDR2 FQNNGV. The CDR3 runs 16 residues. This chain's CDR3 is CASSSPPGQGNTEAFF. The DNA of the CDR3 is TGTGCCAGCAGCTCGCCTCCGGGACAGGGTAACACTGAAGCTTTCTTT.

A note on this clone: Within the sample, other DNA sequences also encode this same CDR3. The V call is TRBV5-6, the J call TRBJ1-3; no definite D call. Germline loops: CDR1 SGHDT, CDR2 YYEEEE. CDR3 length: 14 amino acids. With 1 base removed from V and 1 base from J, the gap between germline ends came to 6 bases. The CDR3 bases are TGTGCCAGCAGCTTGAGAGGATCTGGAAACACCATATATTTT. Protein: CASSLRGSGNTIYF.

The count of this clone is one. The chain uses TRBV6-1 and TRBJ1-2; 8 bases match TRBD1. V was clipped by 3 bases and J by 4 bases; unmatched bases: 7. The V gene's germline CDR1 is MNHNS and CDR2 SASEGT. The CDR3 covers 15 residues. The DNA for the CDR3 is TGTGCCAGCAGTGAGGGTCAGGGGGCTCGCTATGGCTACACCTTC. Translating it yields CASSEGQGARYGYTF.

This clone occurred once. The chain couples TRBV19 to TRBJ1-1; 7 bases agree with TRBD1. The CDR3 is 11 amino acids. The V segment lost 9 bases and the J segment 6 bases; nucleotides outside the gene matches: 4. Germline CDR1 LNHDA, CDR2 SQIVND (reference sequence). The CDR3 spells CASYRGAEAFF. In DNA, the CDR3 is TGTGCCAGCTACAGGGGCGCTGAAGCTTTCTTT.

V gene TRBV6-5 combines with J gene TRBJ2-7, with 8 positions matching TRBD2. CDR1 is MNHEY and CDR2 is SVGAGI in the germline V gene. The CDR3 has 15 amino acids. The J segment lost 3 bases and the V segment lost 2 bases, leaving 6 bases of the junction unmatched. In nucleotides, the CDR3 is TGTGCCAGCAGTTACCGGGGGGGGGATTACTACGAGCAGTACTTC. It codes for CASSYRGGDYYEQYF.

This clone was seen ten or more times. The rearrangement uses TRBV27 and TRBJ1-4; D uncertain. The CDR3 covers 13 residues. The V and J ends lost 3 bases and 5 bases respectively, with 7 bases between them. CDR1 is MNHEY, CDR2 SMNVEV, per germline (reference sequence). CDR3 region: CASSLRVNEKLFF. In DNA, the CDR3 is TGTGCCAGCAGTTTGAGGGTGAATGAAAAACTGTTTTTT.

This sequence joins TRBV2 and TRBJ1-3; tentatively, D is TRBD1 (6 bases). V was trimmed by 7 bases and J by 4 bases, leaving 14 bases between them. Germline values: CDR1 SNHLY, CDR2 FYNNEI. This CDR3 is 14 amino acids long. The CDR3 DNA follows: TGTGCCAGCACCGACAGGAACATAGGAAACACCATATATTTT. Translation: CASTDRNIGNTIYF.

The chain is built from TRBV7-8 and TRBJ1-1; no clear D. Trimming removed 2 bases at V and 0 bases at J, with 16 bases between. This CDR3 has 17 residues. Germline V gives CDR1 SGHVS, CDR2 FQNEAQ. The CDR3 DNA sequence: TGTGCCAGCAGCTTAATAGGGAGCAGTCGAATGAACACTGAAGCTTTCTTT. Encoded protein: CASSLIGSSRMNTEAFF. The full variable domain, completed using reference TRBV7-8 and TRBJ1-1, is GAGVSQSPRYKVAKRGQDVALRCDPISGHVSLFWYQQALGQGPEFLTYFQNEAQLDKSGLPSDRFFAERPEGSVSTLKIQRTQQEDSAVYLCASSLIGSSRMNTEAFFGQGTRLTVV.

This chain joins TRBV19 and TRBJ1-4; 8 bases are a match to TRBD1. The CDR3 runs 14 residues. J gave up 5 bases and V 5 bases, and 4 bases lay outside the gene matches. Germline CDR1 reads LNHDA; CDR2 reads SQIVND (reference sequence). The CDR3, as DNA: TGTGCCAGTAGTCTCCGACAGGGGAATGAAAAACTGTTTTTT. The encoded protein is CASSLRQGNEKLFF.

The chain couples TRBV27 to TRBJ2-7, with TRBD1 matching over 7 bases. The CDR3 runs 13 residues. Germline V gene sequence: CDR1 MNHEY, CDR2 SMNVEV (reference sequence). V dropped 8 bases and J dropped 5; count of bases not matched to a gene: 9. The CDR3 sequence: CASARDSFDEQYF. In DNA, the CDR3 is TGTGCCAGCGCTAGGGACAGTTTTGACGAGCAGTACTTC.

The rearrangement links TRBV19 to TRBJ1-2; D perhaps matches TRBD1 (6 bases). V lost 6 bases, J lost 5 bases, and 16 bases lay in between. Germline assignment: CDR1 LNHDA and CDR2 SQIVND (reference sequence). The CDR3 loop spans 14 amino acids. The CDR3 is CASSNRDKYYGYTF. The DNA of the CDR3 is TGTGCCAGTAGCAACCGGGACAAATATTATGGCTACACCTTC.

The V call is TRBV6-6, the J call TRBJ2-3; D is unclear. This CDR3 contains 13 residues. Germline CDR1 and CDR2: MNHNY and SVGAGI (reference sequence). V was clipped by 2 bases and J by 4 bases, with 7 bases between them. The CDR3 DNA reads as TGTGCCAGCAGTTACGAGTACCCAGATACGCAGTATTTT. Protein: CASSYEYPDTQYF.

This rearrangement joins TRBV6-5 to TRBJ1-6; D is undetermined. The CDR3 is made up of 15 amino acids. V gave up 6 bases and J gave up 10 bases, with 19 bases separating them. In germline, CDR1 is MNHEY, CDR2 SVGAGI. The CDR3 sequence: CASRTSDAGVSPLHF. The DNA of the CDR3 is TGTGCCAGCAGAACCTCTGACGCTGGAGTGTCACCCCTCCACTTT.

The rearrangement links TRBV21-1 to TRBJ2-7; the table's D call, TRBD1, was not checked against the DNA. TRBV21-1 is tagged as a pseudogene. CDR3 size: 15 residues. In DNA form, the CDR3 reads TGTGCCAGCAGCGCTGAAGACAGGGGATCCTACGAGCAGTACTTC. It encodes CASSAEDRGSYEQYF.

The chain employs TRBV12-3 or TRBV12-4 and TRBJ1-2, with 8 positions matching TRBD1. Trimming cost V 3 bases and J 8 bases; bases outside gene matches: 5. This CDR3 has 13 amino acids. The CDR3 bases are TGTGCCAGCAGTTTCTCGGACAGGGTAGGCTACACCTTC. This encodes CASSFSDRVGYTF.

The chain recombines TRBV27 with TRBJ2-7; D perhaps matches TRBD1 (5 bases). Trimming removed 1 base from V and 3 bases from J, with 13 bases in between. This CDR3 is 15 amino acids long. The germline CDR1 and CDR2 sequences are MNHEY and SMNVEV (reference sequence). The CDR3 DNA reads TGTGCCAGCAGTTTATTCCAGGGTAGGGGCTACGAGCAGTACTTC. Protein product: CASSLFQGRGYEQYF.

The CDR3 protein is CSVEVGGNEQFF. The CDR3, as DNA: TGCAGCGTTGAAGTTGGAGGGAATGAGCAGTTCTTC. The chain is built from TRBV29-1 and TRBJ2-1; a weak D match, TRBD2 (6 bases). The CDR3 runs 12 residues. V was cut by 1 base and J by 7 bases, with 8 bases left in between. CDR1 and CDR2 from the germline V gene are SQVTM and ANQGSEA.

The chain is built from TRBV15 and TRBJ2-5; 8 bases are shared with TRBD2. CDR3 length: 16 amino acids. Trimming removed 0 bases from V and 5 bases from J; junction bases left unmatched: 8. The germline gives CDR1 LNHNV, CDR2 YYDKDF (reference sequence). CDR3 coding DNA: TGTGCCACCAGCAGAGATATTAGCGGGGTCCGGGAGACCCAGTACTTC. Translating it yields CATSRDISGVRETQYF.

J is TRBJ2-2 and V is TRBV5-1; D is possibly TRBD1 (6 bases). V was clipped by 1 base and J by 6 bases, with 16 bases between them. The CDR3 has 16 residues. Germline V gene sequence: CDR1 SGHRS, CDR2 YFSETQ. In nucleotides, the CDR3 is TGCGCCAGCAGCTTGTTCCAGGGGCAGGGCGCCGGGGAGCTGTTTTTT. Its protein is CASSLFQGQGAGELFF. Based on the CDR3 plus reference TRBV5-1 and TRBJ2-2, the full variable domain is KAGVTQTPRYLIKTRGQQVTLSCSPISGHRSVSWYQQTPGQGLQFLFEYFSETQRNKGNFPGRFSGRQFSNSRSEMNVSTLELGDSALYLCASSLFQGQGAGELFFGEGSRLTVL.

The chain employs TRBV19 and TRBJ2-7; D may be TRBD1 (5 bases). CDR1 LNHDA and CDR2 SQIVND come from the germline V gene (reference sequence). The V end was cut by 3 bases, the J end by 4 bases, with 10 bases between. The CDR3 length is 13 residues. The CDR3: CASSIEGVYEQYF. CDR3 nucleotide sequence: TGTGCCAGTAGTATCGAAGGGGTTTACGAGCAGTACTTC.

The CDR3 nucleotides read TGCGCCAGCAGCTTGTTAGGGTCCCTAGCGGGGGATCCAGATACGCAGTATTTT. Protein: CASSLLGSLAGDPDTQYF. J is TRBJ2-3 and V is TRBV5-1, with 10 bases fitting TRBD2. Germline CDR1 and CDR2: SGHRS and YFSETQ. J gave up 4 bases and V 1 base, and 12 bases lay outside the gene matches. This CDR3 has 18 amino acids.

In this sample, this clone turned up a few times. This chain joins TRBV2 and TRBJ1-1; D gene ambiguous. Germline V gives CDR1 SNHLY, CDR2 FYNNEI. The CDR3 totals 16 residues. Trimming took 7 bases from V and 0 from J, leaving 18 bases between them. The CDR3 region is CASNVPTTEMNTEAFF. The CDR3 nucleotides are TGTGCCAGCAATGTTCCGACAACAGAGATGAACACTGAAGCTTTCTTT.

This clone was seen once. CDR3 DNA sequence: TGTGCCAGCAGCCCCCCCAGGGCTAACACCGGGGAGCTGTTTTTT. Residues: CASSPPRANTGELFF. V gene TRBV5-6 combines with J gene TRBJ2-2, with TRBD1 as a possible D gene (5 bases). V lost 4 bases, J lost 2 bases, and 12 bases lay in between. Germline CDR1 SGHDT, CDR2 YYEEEE. The CDR3 has 15 residues.

The V gene is TRBV6-5, the J gene TRBJ2-1; 8 bases line up with TRBD2. The trim removed 7 bases at V and 6 bases at J, leaving 8 bases unmatched. This CDR3 is built from 14 residues. In germline, CDR1 is MNHEY, CDR2 SVGAGI. The CDR3 DNA is TGTGCCAGCATGCCCGGGAGGGGGTTCAATGAGCAGTTCTTC. Translation gives CASMPGRGFNEQFF.

The genes are TRBV10-3 and TRBJ2-2; weak D call: TRBD1 (6 bases). The germline CDR1 and CDR2 sequences are ENHRY and SYGVKD. The CDR3 runs 13 residues. Deletions cut 10 bases from V and 4 bases from J, with 13 bases between. This CDR3 is CATGVLGTGELFF. The CDR3 coding sequence is TGTGCCACAGGGGTGTTGGGCACCGGGGAGCTGTTTTTT.

The table lists this clone with a count of one. The genes are TRBV25-1 and TRBJ2-6, with 7 bases matching TRBD1. The trim removed 5 bases at V and 0 bases at J, leaving 10 bases unmatched. CDR1 is MGHDK and CDR2 is SYGVNS in the germline V gene. The CDR3 is 18 residues long. The CDR3: CASSTLRDSFSGANVLTF. In DNA, the CDR3 is TGTGCCAGCAGTACCCTCCGGGACAGTTTCTCTGGGGCCAACGTCCTGACTTTC.

The chain joins TRBV5-8 to TRBJ1-2, with a weak D call TRBD1 (5 bases). Trimming shortened V by 1 base and J by 6 bases, and 16 bases separated the two germline ends. Germline assignment: CDR1 SGHTS and CDR2 YDEGEE. The CDR3 is made up of 15 amino acids. The CDR3 loop is CASSLSPGQGDGYTF. CDR3 DNA sequence: TGTGCCAGCAGCTTGAGCCCCGGCCAGGGCGATGGCTACACCTTC.

The genes are TRBV5-8 and TRBJ1-5; D possibly corresponds to TRBD1 (6 bases). The CDR3 runs to 16 residues. CDR1 is SGHTS, CDR2 YDEGEE, per germline. The ends were cut back, 2 bases at V and 1 base at J, with 13 bases in the middle. In nucleotides, the CDR3 is TGTGCCAGCAGCTTCTTGGGGGGGCTGAGCAATCAGCCCCAGCATTTT. This encodes CASSFLGGLSNQPQHF. Complete variable domain (other parts from reference TRBV5-8 and TRBJ1-5): EAGVTQSPTHLIKTRGQQATLRCSPISGHTSVYWYQQALGLGLQFLLWYDEGEERNRGNFPPRFSGRQFPNYSSELNVNALELEDSALYLCASSFLGGLSNQPQHFGDGTRLSIL.

This chain links TRBV7-9 with TRBJ2-5; 11 bases align to TRBD2. The CDR3 is 19 amino acids. V was pared by 6 bases and J by 5 bases, with 20 bases of the junction left unmatched. Germline V CDR1 and CDR2: SEHNR, FQNEAQ (reference sequence). The CDR3 coding sequence is TGTGCCAGCAGTGTTCTGGGAGGGGCACTAGCGGGAGTTAAGGAGACCCAGTACTTC. This translates into CASSVLGGALAGVKETQYF.

J is TRBJ2-5 and V is TRBV5-1; 13 bases line up with TRBD2. CDR1 is SGHRS and CDR2 is YFSETQ in the germline V gene. The CDR3 extends over 14 amino acids. The junction had 2 bases not matched to a gene; V was cut back by 4 bases and J by 5 bases. The CDR3, as DNA: TGCGCCAGCAGCAAGGGACTAGCGGGGGAGACCCAGTACTTC. Translation gives CASSKGLAGETQYF.